This T cell receptor (beta chain) appears in the sequencing data of a study of cytomegalovirus exposure and HLA in healthy donors listed by TCRdb under 2017. About the full investigation: An earlier analysis of roughly 630 of the donors reported more than 250 Gb of sequence data and 100 million to 140 million unique TCR beta sequences from 150 million to 200 million T cells. Approximately 300 gigabases of sequencing data and approximately 85 million unique TCR sequences were included in an early release covering several hundred HLA-typed donors. Of the 350 to 400 genotyped donors, over 70% fell in the genetic ancestry cluster associated with self-reported Caucasian donors. The study aimed to test whether signatures of past pathogen exposure could be identified by cataloging public T cell receptors. The T cell repertoires of 550 to 850 subjects were profiled by immunosequencing and related to cytomegalovirus serostatus. In addition to the first cohort of 666 subjects, a separate validation cohort of approximately 110 different subjects was used. To predict cytomegalovirus infection status, the study combined high-throughput TCR immunosequencing, statistical association of individual TCRs with disease status, and machine learning. A later analysis re-examined previously published TCR beta repertoires from more than 600 donors and added high-resolution HLA genotyping to investigate patterns of TCR occurrence. The later analysis used no new phenotypic data to find candidate immune exposures, relying instead on TCR beta sequences and their occurrence across donors. An earlier analysis of several hundred of the donors used high-throughput TCR beta sequencing to judge whether each TCR beta V gene segment behaved as functional or pseudogenic. Donor age, sex, ethnicity and CMV serostatus were compiled together with the repertoire data. Genome-wide SNP genotypes for about 55% of the roughly 670 donors were used in a later genetic analysis, which treated that subset as a discovery cohort. Every repertoire in the discovery cohort had been generated on one and the same sequencing platform. HLA typing covered class I and class II loci at four-digit resolution. The number of typed donors differed by locus: about 620-640 for A, B, C, DRB1 and DQB1; 522 for DQA1; 606 for DPA1; and 400 to 480 for DPB1. Because of strong linkage in the cohort, roughly five DR-DQ haplotypes were treated as single units for association and clustering. Among about 410 genotyped donors of the cohort, an average of around 220,000 unique TCR beta nucleotide sequences was sequenced per donor, of which roughly 17% were non-productive.

The receptor library was made with the immunoSEQ multiplex PCR assay. For the multiplex PCR, a mixture combining 60 forward primers for TCR Vbeta segments and 13 reverse primers for TCR Jbeta segments was used. Amplification of the CDR3 region of rearranged TCR beta genes was performed with a multiplex PCR assay on genomic DNA. The Illumina HiSeq System was used to sequence the amplified TCR beta libraries as 87-base-pair reads. Turning to the authors' computational methods: In a later analysis, tens of millions of unique TCR beta chains were counted across the 666 repertoires, and roughly 9.9 million of these chains were shared by at least two donors. A nearest-neighbor algorithm error-corrected the raw reads and collapsed the reads into unique sequences, merging closely related sequences to remove PCR and sequencing errors. Alignment of CDR3 sequences to IMGT reference sequences was used to assign V, D and J gene segments. For a sequence to be retained, at least a six-nucleotide match to both a V gene segment and a J gene segment was required. A rearrangement counted as productive if the CDR3 had no stop codons and remained in frame with V and J, and every other rearrangement counted as non-productive. CDR3 was defined by IMGT convention, running from the second conserved V-encoded cysteine to the conserved J-encoded phenylalanine. The earlier analysis of about 640 of the donors excluded any sequence lacking an unambiguous match to a single V gene segment. In an earlier analysis of almost 600 of the donors, a V segment was called functional when productive rearrangements were above 56.7%, and segregating when the standard deviation between donors exceeded 5%. A statistical classification framework was built for diagnosing cytomegalovirus status from the catalog of TCR beta chain sequences. In a later analysis, TCR nucleotide sequences were compared against IMGT/GENE-DB human TR gene sequences so that V and J genes could be assigned. In a later analysis, CDR3 sequences and most-parsimonious VDJ recombination scenarios were assigned using the TCRdist pipeline. A later analysis defined each TCR beta chain by its CDR3 amino acid sequence plus V-gene family, and excluded reads lacking a unique V-gene family. A later analysis removed 500 to 600 highly shared, low-generation-probability nucleotide sequences to deal with suspected cross-contamination and a sequencing artifact. In a later analysis, a clonal expansion index for each public chain was calculated from normalized within-repertoire ranks of inferred template counts. Generation probabilities in a later analysis came from a VDJ recombination model fitted to out-of-frame rearrangements, and those results were checked against IGoR. In a later analysis, hypergeometric tests were used to score TCR-TCR, TCR-HLA and TCR-CMV co-occurrence, with a repertoire-size bias correction applied to TCR pairs. A later analysis estimated false discovery rates by permuting HLA or CMV assignments 20 times. A later analysis grouped co-occurring TCRs with DBSCAN, adding TCRdist sequence similarity when clustering within HLA-allele-positive subsets. Repertoires with fewer than 30,000 or more than 120,000 public chains, plus five repertoires with anomalous nucleotide sharing, were excluded from co-occurrence clustering. TCRdb mirrors the immuneACCESS table, restricted to in-frame sequences. Some clones are absent from its copies; in checked studies, under half trace to an unresolved V gene, and the reason for the others is unknown. D and trimming come from the DNA, and the V and J calls and clone size come from that table. For this sample there are fewer than 130,000 clones; roughly three fifths appear just once. The leading ten clones occupy 3% to 4% of the sample.

The germline V and J ends show losses of 6 bases and 9 bases respectively, and no gene match explains 8 bases of the junction. The germline V gene provides CDR1 SNHLY and CDR2 FYNNEI. Counted from cysteine to phenylalanine, this CDR3 has 13 amino acids. Only the CDR3 DNA stays, 39 bases, in frame from base 1. Summary of the overall study and its limitations: CMV serostatus was the only immune exposure information available for the cohort. The sequencing pipeline was judged likely to have produced a cluster of highly shared sequence variants as a technical artifact. According to a later analysis, parvovirus B19, influenza, CMV and Epstein-Barr virus appeared linked to several top co-occurrence clusters. In a later analysis, HLA-associated TCR beta chains were found to be more clonally expanded and to have lower generation probabilities than equally common non-associated chains. In an earlier analysis of 500 to 650 of the donors, most TCR beta V segments appeared in productive rearrangements about 87% or about 30% of the time, broadly matching IMGT annotations. The authors suggested that the approach could potentially be generalized to other disease states and immunological phenotypes. A later genetic analysis reported fewer N-insertions in productive TCRs among donors in an Asian-associated ancestry cluster than the roughly 620-donor mean. Three of the identified cytomegalovirus-associated TCR beta chains were confirmed in vitro to be specific for cytomegalovirus antigens. In a later analysis, the rate of TCR association differed among HLA loci, with DRB1 alleles having the most associated TCRs and HLA-C alleles having the fewest. Because counts were too low, fewer than 20 rarely observed V segments, including chromosome 9 orphons, were excluded from the earlier analysis of around 640 of the donors. A later analysis found that most CMV-associated TCR beta chains appeared HLA-restricted, with HLA associations seemingly driven largely by CMV exposure. The study listed 164 TCR beta chains as associated with cytomegalovirus. The classifier was reported to diagnose cytomegalovirus status with high specificity and sensitivity in both the original cohort and the validation cohort. Presence/absence analyses assumed roughly uniform sequencing depth across donors, an assumption that may not hold. Assigning TCR associations to individual alleles was difficult when HLA alleles, especially DR and DQ, strongly co-occurred. In a later genetic analysis, a missense DCLRE1C variant was associated with V-gene and J-gene trimming of TCR beta chains, and the association was replicated in an independent cohort. Correlated functional status among segregating V segments might reflect linkage disequilibrium, but an unknown experimental factor could not be ruled out. Only TCR beta chains were sequenced in this cohort, and the absence of alpha or paired-chain data limited detectable features. A further reported finding was that TCR beta sequences accurately predicted the HLA-A and HLA-B alleles for most subjects in the first cohort. Because HLA typing was missing for some donors at each locus, association tests included only the typed subset. The 87-base-pair reads could not distinguish some IMGT-functional V segments, including TRBV6-2 and TRBV6-3, so those segments were excluded. Most TCR sequences were observed very rarely across donors, whereas some public TCRs were present in many individuals. Specific HLA alleles were associated with 16,951 TCR beta sequences at a false discovery rate of 0.05 in a later analysis.

Note on this clone: The antigen this receptor binds is unknown. The sample holds no much larger clone one base away, and base qualities are not on file.

The cohort comprised more than 550 healthy bone marrow donors. At the time of sampling, every cohort member was nominally healthy, though immune exposures that went unrecorded were likely present. The donor tested CMV seropositive and was one of the 289 seropositive cohort members. A peripheral blood sample was provided by each donor, and peripheral blood mononuclear cells were used for TCR beta sequencing. Genomic DNA was extracted from the blood cell samples with the Qiagen DNeasy Blood Extraction Kit. The clonotype originates from a man younger than 45 in good health and CMV-seropositive. The sample taken for sequencing was PBMCs. This chain is built from TRBV2 and TRBJ1-5; TRBD1 aligns with 7 central bases. The CDR3 is CASRKTGSPPQHF. The DNA sequence follows: TGTGCCAGCAGAAAGACAGGGAGCCCGCCCCAGCATTTT.